Here is one T cell receptor beta chain with its context. The target antigen is unknown. The record originates from a study of human versus mouse CDR3 diversity and MHC coevolution. Germline CDR1 and CDR2: KGHSH and LQKENI. After removal of 6 bases from V and 2 bases from J, the junction contained 4 bases not matched to a gene. This CDR3 contains 13 residues. General study findings and limits: Six MHC II alleles selected the human T cells. Most of the three human donors had the lowest clonal inequality. By iCHAO1, human TCR beta clonotypes numbered about 1.6 million, the most.

Using immunoSEQ multiplex PCR, the repertoire was profiled, and TCRdb retains in-frame clones only, with some absent. The repertoire holds some 80,000 clones, with less than 95% as singletons. This receptor was obtained from a person aged 30 to 69 in good health. Material for sequencing was naive CD4+ T cells from blood. Subset here: CD45RO-negative CD62L-positive naive CD4 T cells. V and J are TRBV18 and TRBJ2-7; 7 positions agree with TRBD1. Here the CDR3 reads CASSGQRAYEQYF. CDR3 in DNA: TGTGCCAGCTCGGGACAGCGCGCCTACGAGCAGTACTTC.